What follows are 11 T cell receptor beta chains derived from one specimen sequenced in a study of blood T cell repertoires in COVID-19. TCRdb's table, derived via immunoSEQ multiplex PCR, lists solely in-frame clones and lacks some. The sample includes some 150,000 clones, around four fifths seen only once; the top ten take 7.5% to 9.5%. The material sequenced was peripheral blood. These receptors were taken from a man aged 35 to 55 who had recovered from COVID-19.

The genes are TRBV7-9 and TRBJ1-1; perhaps TRBD1 as D (5 bases). The CDR3 extends over 13 amino acids. The V and J ends lost 1 base and 5 bases respectively, with 8 bases between them. CDR1 is SEHNR and CDR2 is FQNEAQ in the germline V gene (reference sequence). The CDR3 loop is CASSLVRGTEAFF. The CDR3 DNA is TGTGCCAGCAGCTTAGTCCGGGGGACTGAAGCTTTCTTT.

The chain recombines TRBV6-8 with TRBJ1-5, with D tentatively TRBD1 (5 bases). CDR3 length equals 13 residues. Germline CDR1 and CDR2: MNHGY and SAAAGT. The V gene lost 6 bases and the J gene lost 11 bases, with 17 bases spanning the gap. The CDR3: CASRHAGGSAQHF. CDR3 coding DNA: TGTGCCAGCAGACACGCCGGGGGATCAGCCCAGCATTTT.

The CDR3 DNA sequence: TGTGCCTGGAGTGTAAGGGCAGGGGGTAGCAATCAGCCCCAGCATTTT. This translates into CAWSVRAGGSNQPQHF. The rearrangement links TRBV30 to TRBJ1-5; 7 bases are a match to TRBD1. The V gene's germline CDR1 is GTSNPN and CDR2 SVGIG (reference sequence). The CDR3 is 16 amino acids. Trimming took 0 bases from V and 0 from J; bases not matched to a gene: 5.

The chain couples TRBV27 to TRBJ2-7, with TRBD2 matching over 9 bases. CDR3 length: 15 residues. Trimming at V came to 1 base and at J to 3 bases, leaving 4 bases not matched to a gene. Germline CDR1 MNHEY, CDR2 SMNVEV (reference sequence). CDR3 DNA: TGTGCCAGCAGTTTATGGGGTAGCGGGAGCTACGAGCAGTACTTC. It translates to CASSLWGSGSYEQYF.

This clone was counted a few times. The chain employs TRBV18 and TRBJ2-2; no clear D. The CDR3 extends over 15 amino acids. Germline V lookup: CDR1 KGHSH, CDR2 LQKENI. With 0 bases removed from V and 3 bases from J, the gap between germline ends came to 8 bases. The CDR3 DNA follows: TGTGCCAGCTCACCACCGTCCTACTACACCGGGGAGCTGTTTTTT. Translated: CASSPPSYYTGELFF.

The gene calls are TRBV9 and TRBJ2-7; 8 positions match TRBD1. The germline gives CDR1 SGDLS, CDR2 YYNGEE. J lost 0 bases, V lost 3 bases, and 2 bases had no gene match. This CDR3 has 14 residues. CDR3 loop: CASSETGDSYEQYF. The CDR3 coding sequence is TGTGCCAGCAGCGAGACAGGGGACTCCTACGAGCAGTACTTC.

The J gene is TRBJ1-2, the V gene TRBV19; D is unresolved. In germline, CDR1 is LNHDA, CDR2 SQIVND (reference sequence). Trimming pared 7 bases from V and 4 bases from J, leaving 13 bases between. The CDR3 is made up of 13 amino acids. CDR3 sequence: CASTPRAGYGYTF. The CDR3 DNA reads as TGTGCCAGTACCCCAAGGGCGGGCTATGGCTACACCTTC. The whole variable domain, remainder taken from reference TRBV19 and TRBJ1-2, is DGGITQSPKYLFRKEGQNVTLSCEQNLNHDAMYWYRQDPGQGLRLIYYSQIVNDFQKGDIAEGYSVSREKKESFPLTVTSAQKNPTAFYLCASTPRAGYGYTFGSGTRLTVV.

V usage is TRBV30 and J usage is TRBJ2-3; D call uncertain. V lost 4 bases and J 2 bases, leaving 10 bases between the germline ends. The CDR3 covers 13 residues. Looked up from germline, CDR1 is GTSNPN and CDR2 is SVGIG (reference sequence). The CDR3 DNA sequence: TGTGCCTGGAATCCCCTGTACACAGATACGCAGTATTTT. It specifies CAWNPLYTDTQYF. Full variable domain (rest looked up from reference TRBV30 and TRBJ2-3): SQTIHQWPATLVQPVGSPLSLECTVEGTSNPNLYWYRQAAGRGLQLLFYSVGIGQISSEVPQNLSASRPQDRQFILSSKKLLLSDSGFYLCAWNPLYTDTQYFGPGTRLTVL.

The chain couples TRBV2 to TRBJ1-2; D is perhaps TRBD1 (5 bases). The CDR3 totals 13 residues. V lost 2 bases to trimming and J lost 6 bases, with 10 bases between them. Germline values: CDR1 SNHLY, CDR2 FYNNEI. DNA for the CDR3: TGTGCCAGCAGTGAACGATTCAGGGATGGCTACACCTTC. As protein: CASSERFRDGYTF. Full variable domain (missing parts from reference TRBV2 and TRBJ1-2): EPEVTQTPSHQVTQMGQEVILRCVPISNHLYFYWYRQILGQKVEFLVSFYNNEISEKSEIFDDQFSVERPDGSNFTLKIRSTKLEDSAMYFCASSERFRDGYTFGSGTRLTVV.

The V and J genes are TRBV6-4 and TRBJ2-2; 11 nucleotides align to TRBD1. The length of the CDR3 is 16 residues. V lost 5 bases to trimming and J lost 6 bases; unmatched junction nucleotides: 8. Germline CDR1 MRHNA, CDR2 SNTAGT. The CDR3 DNA follows: TGTGCCAGCAGTCCGAAGGACAGGGGGCTTGCCGGGGAGCTGTTTTTT. Its translation is CASSPKDRGLAGELFF.

This sequence joins TRBV6-5 and TRBJ1-1; D not certain. V was trimmed by 0 bases and J by 3 bases, leaving 5 bases between them. Germline lookup yields CDR1 MNHEY and CDR2 SVGAGI. The CDR3 runs to 13 residues. The CDR3 protein is CASSYSKHTEAFF. The CDR3 DNA reads TGTGCCAGCAGTTACTCGAAGCACACTGAAGCTTTCTTT.